This T cell receptor (beta chain) was obtained from a study of blood T cell repertoires in COVID-19. Germline CDR1 is SGHTA and CDR2 is FQGNSA. Trimming removed 5 bases at V and 5 bases at J, with 7 bases between. The CDR3 covers 12 residues. As processed by the authors: Quantification of nucleated cells was approximated via reference gene primer amplification. The method was immunoSEQ multiplex PCR; TCRdb's version includes in-frame clones alone and lacks a portion of them. The V and J calls and the clone size are those of that table, but D and trimming were determined from the DNA. Here the sample spans 150,000 to 200,000 clones, just over 85% being singletons.

The TCR was taken from a middle-aged man with active or convalescent COVID-19. Sample: peripheral blood. This chain joins TRBV7-2 and TRBJ1-5; D not resolved. This CDR3 reads CASSPGDQPQHF. In DNA, the CDR3 is TGTGCCAGCAGCCCCGGTGATCAGCCCCAGCATTTT. Using reference TRBV7-2 and TRBJ1-5 for the parts outside the CDR3, the full variable domain is GAGVSQSPSNKVTEKGKDVELRCDPISGHTALYWYRQSLGQGLEFLIYFQGNSAPDKSGLPSDRFSAERTGGSVSTLTIQRTQQEDSAVYLCASSPGDQPQHFGDGTRLSIL.